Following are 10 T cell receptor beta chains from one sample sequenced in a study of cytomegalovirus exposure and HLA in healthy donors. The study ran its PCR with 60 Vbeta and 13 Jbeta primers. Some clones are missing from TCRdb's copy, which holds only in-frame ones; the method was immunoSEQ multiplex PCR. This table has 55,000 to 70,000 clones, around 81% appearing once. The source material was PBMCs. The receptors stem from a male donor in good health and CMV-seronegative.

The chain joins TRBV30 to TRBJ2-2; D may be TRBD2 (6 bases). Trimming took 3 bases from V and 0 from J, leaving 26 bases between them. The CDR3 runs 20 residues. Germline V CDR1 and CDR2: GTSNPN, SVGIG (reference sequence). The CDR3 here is CAWRPAWGEPDSANTGELFF. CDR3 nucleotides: TGTGCCTGGAGGCCTGCCTGGGGGGAGCCCGACAGTGCGAACACCGGGGAGCTGTTTTTT.

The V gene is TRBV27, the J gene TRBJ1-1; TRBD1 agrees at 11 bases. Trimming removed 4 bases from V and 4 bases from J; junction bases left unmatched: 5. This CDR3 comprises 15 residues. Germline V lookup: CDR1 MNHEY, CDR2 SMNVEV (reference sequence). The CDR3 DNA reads TGTGCCAGCAGTTCAAGGACAGGGGGCAGCACTGAAGCTTTCTTT. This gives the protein CASSSRTGGSTEAFF.

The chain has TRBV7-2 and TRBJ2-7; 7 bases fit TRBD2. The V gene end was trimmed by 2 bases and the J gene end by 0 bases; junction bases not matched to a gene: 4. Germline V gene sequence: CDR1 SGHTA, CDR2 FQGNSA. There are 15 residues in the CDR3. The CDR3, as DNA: TGTGCCAGCAGCTTAATCGGCGGGGGCTCCTACGAGCAGTACTTC. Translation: CASSLIGGGSYEQYF.

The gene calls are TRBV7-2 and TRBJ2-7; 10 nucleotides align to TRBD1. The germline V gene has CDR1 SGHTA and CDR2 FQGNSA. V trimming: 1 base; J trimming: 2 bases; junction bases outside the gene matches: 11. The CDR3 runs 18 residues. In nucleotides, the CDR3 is TGTGCCAGCAGCTTAGTTCCTGGGACAGGGGTATCCGCCTACGAGCAGTACTTC. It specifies CASSLVPGTGVSAYEQYF. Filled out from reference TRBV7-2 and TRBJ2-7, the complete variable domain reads GAGVSQSPSNKVTEKGKDVELRCDPISGHTALYWYRQSLGQGLEFLIYFQGNSAPDKSGLPSDRFSAERTGGSVSTLTIQRTQQEDSAVYLCASSLVPGTGVSAYEQYFGPGTRLTVT.

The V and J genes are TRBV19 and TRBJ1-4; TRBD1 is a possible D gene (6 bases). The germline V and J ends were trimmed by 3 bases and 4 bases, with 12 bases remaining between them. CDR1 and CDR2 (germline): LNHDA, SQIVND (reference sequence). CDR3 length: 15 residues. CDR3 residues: CASSMGGAINEKLFF. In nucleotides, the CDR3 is TGTGCCAGTAGTATGGGGGGGGCGATTAATGAAAAACTGTTTTTT.

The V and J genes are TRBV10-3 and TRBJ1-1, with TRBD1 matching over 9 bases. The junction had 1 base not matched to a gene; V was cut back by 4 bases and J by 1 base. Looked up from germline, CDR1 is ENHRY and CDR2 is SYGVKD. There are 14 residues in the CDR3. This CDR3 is CAISGTGENTEAFF. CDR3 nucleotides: TGTGCCATCAGTGGGACAGGGGAGAACACTGAAGCTTTCTTT.

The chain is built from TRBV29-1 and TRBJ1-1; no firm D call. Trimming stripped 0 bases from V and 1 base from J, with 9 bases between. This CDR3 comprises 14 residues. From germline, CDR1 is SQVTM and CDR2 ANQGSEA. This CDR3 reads CSVEETGGNTEAFF. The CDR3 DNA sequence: TGCAGCGTTGAAGAAACCGGAGGGAACACTGAAGCTTTCTTT. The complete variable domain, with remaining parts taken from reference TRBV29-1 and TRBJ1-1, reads SAVISQKPSRDICQRGTSLTIQCQVDSQVTMMFWYRQQPGQSLTLIATANQGSEATYESGFVIDKFPISRPNLTFSTLTVSNMSPEDSSIYLCSVEETGGNTEAFFGQGTRLTVV.

CDR3 amino acids: CASSLGYGDHASDTEAFF. The DNA for the CDR3 is TGTGCCAGCAGCTTAGGATACGGGGATCACGCATCCGACACTGAAGCTTTCTTT. This chain links TRBV7-9 with TRBJ1-1; D uncertain. The CDR3 consists of 18 residues. V was clipped by 1 base and J by 3 bases, with 21 bases between them. CDR1 and CDR2 from the germline V gene are SEHNR and FQNEAQ (reference sequence).

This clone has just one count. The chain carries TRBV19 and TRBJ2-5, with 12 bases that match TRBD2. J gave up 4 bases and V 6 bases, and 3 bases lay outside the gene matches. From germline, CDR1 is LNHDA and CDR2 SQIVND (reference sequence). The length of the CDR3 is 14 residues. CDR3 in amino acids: CASRQLAGGETQYF. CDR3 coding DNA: TGTGCCAGTAGGCAACTAGCGGGGGGAGAGACCCAGTACTTC.

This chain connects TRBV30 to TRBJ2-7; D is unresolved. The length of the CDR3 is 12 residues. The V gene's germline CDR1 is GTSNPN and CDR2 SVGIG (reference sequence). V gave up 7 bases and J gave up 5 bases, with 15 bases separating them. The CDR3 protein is CASASGYDEQYF. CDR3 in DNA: TGTGCCTCTGCATCGGGTTATGACGAGCAGTACTTC.